The 11 T cell receptor beta chains in this list originate from one sample, sequenced in a study of T cells in narcolepsy. The data were produced by immunoSEQ multiplex PCR, yet TCRdb's version contains in-frame clones alone and is incomplete. The sample consists of 25,000 to 35,000 clones, 78% of them appearing once. The source material was CD45RA- memory CD4+ T cells from PBMCs. The receptors here all came from a human donor with narcolepsy.

The J gene is TRBJ1-2, the V gene TRBV6-1; 7 nucleotides align to TRBD1. Germline V gives CDR1 MNHNS, CDR2 SASEGT. This CDR3 contains 15 residues. V trimming: 6 bases; J trimming: 4 bases; junction bases outside the gene matches: 11. CDR3 loop: CASREQGMFIYGYTF. In DNA, the CDR3 is TGTGCCAGCAGAGAACAGGGGATGTTTATCTATGGCTACACCTTC.

Sample share makes this clone medium-sized (0.01 to 0.1%). The chain joins TRBV5-5 to TRBJ2-7; D is undetermined. Germline V gene sequence: CDR1 SGHKS, CDR2 YYEKEE (reference sequence). The CDR3 covers 11 residues. Trimming took off 0 bases at V and 5 bases at J, with 3 bases between the two ends. For the CDR3, the DNA is TGTGCCAGCAGCTTGGAAAACGAGCAGTACTTC. It yields the protein CASSLENEQYF.

The chain employs TRBV29-1 and TRBJ2-3; possible D gene TRBD2, 5 bases. CDR3 length: 13 amino acids. Trimming removed 4 bases at V and 3 bases at J, with 11 bases between. The V gene's germline CDR1 is SQVTM and CDR2 ANQGSEA. The CDR3 DNA reads TGCAGCGTTGGAACTAGAGGGACAGATACGCAGTATTTT. It specifies CSVGTRGTDTQYF.

The chain employs TRBV19 and TRBJ2-7; D unclear. Per germline, CDR1 LNHDA and CDR2 SQIVND (reference sequence). This CDR3 is built from 16 residues. Trimming pared 1 base from V and 4 bases from J, leaving 17 bases between. The CDR3 spells CASSIGGVYALYEQYF. CDR3 nucleotides: TGTGCCAGTAGTATAGGAGGAGTTTATGCGTTGTACGAGCAGTACTTC.

The rearrangement uses TRBV5-6 and TRBJ2-1, with 15 bases lining up with TRBD2. This CDR3 is 19 amino acids long. With V trimmed by 3 bases and J by 2 bases, 9 bases remained unmatched. Germline assignment: CDR1 SGHDT and CDR2 YYEEEE. The CDR3 coding sequence is TGTGCCAGCAGCTCCCGGACTAGCGGGAGGGCCGGTGCCTACAATGAGCAGTTCTTC. Its translation is CASSSRTSGRAGAYNEQFF.

This clone showed up just once. CDR3: CASSRRGADTEAFF. CDR3 in DNA: TGTGCCAGCAGTAGGAGAGGAGCTGACACTGAAGCTTTCTTT. The rearrangement uses TRBV2 and TRBJ1-1; D call uncertain. Trimming left V 5 bases short and J 3 bases short, with 13 bases between. The CDR3 has 14 amino acids. Germline V gene data show CDR1 as SNHLY and CDR2 as FYNNEI.

This clone was seen only once. The chain links TRBV5-1 to TRBJ2-7; D unclear. Trimming took 2 bases from V and 6 from J, leaving 6 bases between them. Per the germline V gene, CDR1 is SGHRS and CDR2 is YFSETQ. CDR3 length equals 11 residues. The CDR3 spells CASSLNFEQYF. The CDR3, as DNA: TGCGCCAGCAGCTTAAACTTCGAGCAGTACTTC.

This chain connects TRBV29-1 to TRBJ1-3, with D uncertain. V gave up 7 bases and J gave up 3 bases, with 10 bases separating them. The CDR3 is made up of 12 amino acids. CDR1 and CDR2 (germline): SQVTM, ANQGSEA. CDR3 in amino acids: CSAKMDGNTIYF. In DNA form, the CDR3 reads TGCAGCGCCAAGATGGATGGAAACACCATATATTTT.

The chain employs TRBV7-9 and TRBJ1-2; TRBD1 aligns across 8 bases. Germline CDR1 and CDR2: SEHNR and FQNEAQ (reference sequence). The CDR3 has 16 amino acids. V lost 3 bases to trimming and J lost 2 bases; unmatched junction nucleotides: 8. The CDR3 DNA reads TGTGCCAGCAGCTTGGGACAGGTCCCCTTAAACTATGGCTACACCTTC. This translates into CASSLGQVPLNYGYTF. The variable domain in full, with the rest retrieved from reference TRBV7-9 and TRBJ1-2, is DTGVSQNPRHKITKRGQNVTFRCDPISEHNRLYWYRQTLGQGPEFLTYFQNEAQLEKSRLLSDRFSAERPKGSFSTLEIQRTEQGDSAMYLCASSLGQVPLNYGYTFGSGTRLTVV.

Note on this clone: The junction departs from the called germline gene at one end, perhaps through a read error. The chain employs TRBV11-1 and TRBJ2-7, with D perhaps matching TRBD1 or TRBD2 (6 bases each). The CDR3 is 17 amino acids. CDR1 SGHAT and CDR2 FQDESV come from the germline V gene (reference sequence). CDR3 in DNA: TGTGCCGGCAGCCCAGACGCCGGAGGGGGATTCTCCTACGAGCAGTACTTC. The encoded protein is CAGSPDAGGGFSYEQYF.

This clone has only one observation. V usage is TRBV5-4 and J usage is TRBJ1-1, with 8 bases aligning to TRBD1. J gave up 5 bases and V 6 bases, and 9 bases lay outside the gene matches. Germline loops: CDR1 SGHNT, CDR2 YYREEE (reference sequence). The CDR3 consists of 14 residues. The DNA of the CDR3 is TGTGCCAGCACCCCTCGGACAGGGATGACTGAAGCTTTCTTT. Translated, it gives CASTPRTGMTEAFF. The full variable domain, completed using reference TRBV5-4 and TRBJ1-1, is ETGVTQSPTHLIKTRGQQVTLRCSSQSGHNTVSWYQQALGQGPQFIFQYYREEENGRGNFPPRFSGLQFPNYSSELNVNALELDDSALYLCASTPRTGMTEAFFGQGTRLTVV.